The 8 T cell receptor beta chains below were found in one sample sequenced in a study of post-analysis software for immune sequencing data. Notes on the study in general: Controls showed lower frequencies than patients for five TRBV segments, and TRBV5-6, TRBV5-1 and TRBV20-1 were among these.

Presence of unique molecular identifiers characterized the TCR beta cDNA libraries. From the PCR reads, TCRdb called clonotypes with MiXCR, one entry per CDR3 protein. The table lists fewer than 550,000 distinct CDR3 sequences, 34% of them singletons. These receptors have no identified antigens. Sequencing was carried out using blood. These receptors all come from a girl under 18 with multiple sclerosis.

The genes are TRBV20-1 and TRBJ2-3; 7 bases match TRBD2. This CDR3 has 14 residues. J lost 14 bases, V lost 5 bases, and 19 bases had no gene match. Germline V lookup: CDR1 DFQATT, CDR2 SNEGSKA (reference sequence). As DNA, the CDR3 is TGCAGTGCTCACGGGGGGATAAGCGGGTACCCACCGTATTTT. Translation: CSAHGGISGYPPYF.

This clonotype was detected a few times. The rearrangement uses TRBV5-5 and TRBJ1-2; 10 bases are shared with TRBD1. CDR1 is SGHKS and CDR2 is YYEKEE in the germline V gene (reference sequence). Trimming cost V 4 bases and J 6 bases; bases outside gene matches: 6. This CDR3 spans 14 amino acids. The chain's CDR3 is CASSRDRGRNGYTF. DNA for the CDR3: TGTGCCAGCAGCCGGGACAGGGGAAGGAATGGCTACACCTTC.

This clonotype turned up a few times. V gene TRBV20-1 combines with J gene TRBJ2-5; the match to TRBD1 covers 7 bases. Germline lookup yields CDR1 DFQATT and CDR2 SNEGSKA (reference sequence). Trimming took 0 bases from V and 2 from J; bases not matched to a gene: 3. This CDR3 has 14 amino acids. CDR3 bases: TGCAGTGCTAGAGATGGGACAGAGCAAGAGACCCAGTACTTC. Protein sequence: CSARDGTEQETQYF.

The rearrangement joins TRBV3-1 to TRBJ2-3; possible D gene TRBD1, 6 bases. V lost 2 bases and J 5 bases, leaving 11 bases between the germline ends. From germline, CDR1 is LGHDT and CDR2 YNNKEL (reference sequence). This CDR3 is 14 amino acids long. The DNA of the CDR3 is TGTGCCAGCAGCCAATTCTTAGGGGGAGATACGCAGTATTTT. This encodes CASSQFLGGDTQYF.

This clonotype was counted only a few times. The chain is built from TRBV7-3 and TRBJ2-3; TRBD1 or TRBD2 may be the D gene (6 bases each). This CDR3 contains 17 residues. Germline values: CDR1 SGHTA, CDR2 FQGTGA. V was cut by 5 bases and J by 2 bases, with 20 bases left in between. CDR3 sequence: CASSKWSGGRNTDTQYF. As DNA, the CDR3 is TGTGCCAGCAGCAAATGGTCTGGGGGGCGAAACACAGATACGCAGTATTTT.

V usage is TRBV29-1 and J usage is TRBJ2-7; D unclear. The V gene lost 8 bases and the J gene lost 6 bases, with 17 bases spanning the gap. CDR3 length equals 12 residues. Germline V gene sequence: CDR1 SQVTM, CDR2 ANQGSEA. CDR3 DNA: TGCAGCATTAGGTTGGAGTTGGCCGAGCAGTACTTC. Its protein is CSIRLELAEQYF.

This clonotype occurred a few times. This chain connects TRBV20-1 to TRBJ2-5, with 8 bases identical to TRBD2. CDR1 is DFQATT, CDR2 SNEGSKA, per germline (reference sequence). The trim removed 3 bases at V and 5 bases at J, leaving 8 bases unmatched. The CDR3 totals 14 residues. The CDR3 region has the DNA TGCAGTGCTAGTGGCGGGGGGACCGGGGAGACCCAGTACTTC. As protein: CSASGGGTGETQYF.

V and J are TRBV6-2 or TRBV6-3 and TRBJ2-6, with D perhaps matching TRBD2 (6 bases). The CDR3 is 15 amino acids. The germline gives CDR1 MNHEY, CDR2 SVGEGT. The V end lost 7 bases, the J end lost 1 base, and 11 bases lay between the germline ends. This CDR3 is CASTDGGSGANVLTF. DNA for the CDR3: TGTGCCAGCACTGACGGGGGATCTGGGGCCAACGTCCTGACTTTC.